These T cell receptor beta chains were read from a single sample in a study of blood T cell repertoires in COVID-19. TCRdb's copy holds only in-frame clones and misses some; the assay was immunoSEQ multiplex PCR. This table has about 180,000 clones, 81% appearing once. Sequences were obtained from PBMCs or T cells enriched from blood (not recorded which). The receptors derive from a woman in her thirties or forties with acute COVID-19. Both conserved end residues are part of each CDR3. A D gene is named only where the DNA matches it firmly. Some rows mark clone size as missing; the rest say once, few, many or name a class of expanded clone.

>.|.|TRBV19|TRBJ1-2
CASSIGAGSNYGYTF
TGTGCCAGTAGTATAGGCGCCGGTTCGAACTATGGCTACACCTTC
>TRBD1|.|TRBV6-5|TRBJ1-1
CASRNRGIAEAFF
TGTGCCAGCAGGAACAGGGGAATAGCTGAAGCTTTCTTT
>TRBD2|.|TRBV6-5|TRBJ2-5
CASEGLAGGRETQYF
TGTGCCAGCGAAGGGCTAGCGGGAGGGCGGGAGACCCAGTACTTC
>.|once|TRBV5-6|TRBJ1-2
CASSFPGVGGYGYTF
TGTGCCAGCAGCTTCCCAGGGGTCGGAGGCTATGGCTACACCTTC
>.|.|TRBV18|TRBJ2-1
CASSPPIDNEQFF
TGTGCCAGCTCACCACCGATAGACAATGAGCAGTTCTTC
>TRBD2|.|TRBV7-6|TRBJ2-3
CASTLLRGETDTQYF
TGTGCCAGCACCCTCCTCCGGGGGGAAACAGATACGCAGTATTTT
>.|.|TRBV28|TRBJ2-6
CASSPSGANVLTF
TGTGCCAGCAGTCCTTCTGGGGCCAACGTCCTGACTTTC
>.|once|TRBV19|TRBJ2-3
CASSIRTIDTQYF
TGTGCCAGTAGTATACGTACAATAGATACGCAGTATTTT
>.|.|TRBV7-9|TRBJ1-2
CASTPDRNYGYTF
TGTGCCAGCACCCCGGACAGAAACTATGGCTACACCTTC
>.|.|TRBV7-2|TRBJ2-3
CASSLNLDPTDTQYF
TGTGCCAGCAGCTTAAACCTAGACCCCACAGATACGCAGTATTTT
>.|.|TRBV29-1|TRBJ2-2
CSAEHPNTGELFF
TGCAGCGCCGAGCATCCGAACACCGGGGAGCTGTTTTTT
>.|.|TRBV19|TRBJ1-2
CASSQGAHYGYTF
TGTGCCAGTAGTCAGGGCGCCCACTATGGCTACACCTTC
>TRBD1|.|TRBV19|TRBJ2-2
CASSTPRTGNTGELFF
TGTGCCAGTAGTACCCCCCGGACAGGGAACACCGGGGAGCTGTTTTTT
>TRBD1|.|TRBV7-9|TRBJ1-2
CASSRTGSYGYTF
TGTGCCAGCAGCAGGACAGGGTCTTATGGCTACACCTTC
>TRBD2|.|TRBV19|TRBJ2-3
CASTFTIAGGTDTQYF
TGTGCCAGTACCTTTACCATAGCGGGAGGAACAGATACGCAGTATTTT
>.|.|TRBV19|TRBJ1-5
CASSMGGGLNQPQHF
TGTGCCAGTAGTATGGGGGGAGGCCTGAATCAGCCCCAGCATTTT
>.|.|TRBV19|TRBJ1-5
CASSYDRYQPQHF
TGTGCCAGTAGTTATGACAGATATCAGCCCCAGCATTTT
>.|.|TRBV9|TRBJ1-2
CASSVEAWSHYGYTF
TGTGCCAGCAGCGTAGAAGCGTGGTCTCACTATGGCTACACCTTC
>.|.|TRBV6-5|TRBJ2-3
CASRQPSTDTQYF
TGTGCCAGCAGACAGCCTAGCACAGATACGCAGTATTTT
>.|.|TRBV25-1|TRBJ2-5
CASSPRFRQETQYF
TGTGCCAGCAGCCCTCGCTTTAGACAAGAGACCCAGTACTTC
>.|.|TRBV7-3|TRBJ1-1
CASSLVGETEAFF
TGTGCCAGCAGCTTAGTTGGGGAGACTGAAGCTTTCTTT
>.|.|TRBV6-1|TRBJ1-1
CASSEYPGWADLYTEAFF
TGTGCCAGCAGTGAATACCCAGGGTGGGCAGATTTGTACACTGAAGCTTTCTTT
>.|.|TRBV28|TRBJ1-1
CASSLTDTLNTEAFF
TGTGCCAGCAGTTTAACCGACACCCTGAACACTGAAGCTTTCTTT
>TRBD1|.|TRBV4-2|TRBJ2-3
CASSQVAQGSTDTQYF
TGTGCCAGCAGCCAAGTAGCACAGGGGAGCACAGATACGCAGTATTTT
>.|.|TRBV7-7|TRBJ2-5
CASSLGLTDKETQYF
TGTGCTAGCAGCTTAGGTTTAACAGACAAAGAGACCCAGTACTTC
>TRBD2|.|TRBV3-1/TRBV3-2|TRBJ2-7
CASSQRLALPGEQYF
TGTGCCAGCAGCCAACGACTAGCCCTCCCGGGGGAGCAGTACTTC
>.|.|TRBV25-1|TRBJ2-2
CASSEPTATNTGELFF
TGTGCCAGCAGTGAGCCGACAGCGACGAACACCGGGGAGCTGTTTTTT
>.|.|TRBV30|TRBJ1-1
CAWSGRQVVTEAFF
TGTGCCTGGAGTGGGAGACAGGTAGTCACTGAAGCTTTCTTT
>.|.|TRBV10-1|TRBJ2-1
CASSENDGGSYNEQFF
TGCGCCAGCAGTGAGAACGACGGCGGATCCTACAATGAGCAGTTCTTC
>.|.|TRBV2|TRBJ1-2
CASSEFPQGIWGYTF
TGTGCCAGCAGTGAATTCCCCCAGGGTATTTGGGGCTACACCTTC
>TRBD2|.|TRBV7-9|TRBJ2-3
CASSLAPAGGPDTQYF
TGTGCCAGCAGCTTAGCCCCAGCGGGAGGGCCAGATACGCAGTATTTT
>TRBD2|.|TRBV5-1|TRBJ2-1
CASSLVAGEDEQFF
TGCGCCAGCAGCTTGGTCGCGGGAGAGGATGAGCAGTTCTTC
>TRBD1|.|TRBV2|TRBJ1-6
CASSPRQGVLSPLHF
TGTGCCAGCAGTCCTCGACAGGGTGTACTTTCACCCCTCCACTTT
>.|.|TRBV6-1|TRBJ1-2
CASSENLGGYTF
TGTGCCAGCAGTGAAAACCTCGGGGGCTACACCTTC
>TRBD2|.|TRBV5-1|TRBJ2-7
CASRTGTSDTYEQYF
TGCGCCAGCAGAACCGGGACTAGCGATACCTACGAGCAGTACTTC
>.|.|TRBV7-8|TRBJ2-3
CASSHLSGSTQYF
TGTGCCAGCAGCCACCTTTCCGGGAGCACGCAGTATTTT
>TRBD2|.|TRBV5-4|TRBJ2-1
CASSPPGLANNEQFF
TGTGCCAGCTCTCCCCCGGGACTAGCGAACAATGAGCAGTTCTTC
>.|.|TRBV3-1/TRBV3-2|TRBJ2-1
CASSQGGRRAEKNEQFF
TGTGCCAGCAGCCAAGGTGGGAGGCGGGCGGAGAAAAATGAGCAGTTCTTC
>TRBD1|few|TRBV6-5|TRBJ1-2
CASSSTGVNYGYTF
TGTGCCAGCAGTTCCACAGGGGTGAACTATGGCTACACCTTC
>TRBD1|once|TRBV5-8|TRBJ2-3
CASSRRGHTDTQYF
TGTGCCAGCAGTCGCAGGGGGCACACAGATACGCAGTATTTT
>.|.|TRBV20-1|TRBJ2-7
CSASSLETSYEQYF
TGCAGTGCTAGTAGTCTAGAGACCTCCTACGAGCAGTACTTC
>.|.|TRBV2|TRBJ1-2
CASNFQTNYGYTF
TGTGCCAGCAATTTCCAGACAAACTATGGCTACACCTTC
>.|.|TRBV7-2|TRBJ2-2
CASRLGQEITGELFF
TGTGCCAGCAGACTGGGCCAGGAAATTACCGGGGAGCTGTTTTTT
>.|.|TRBV4-1|TRBJ1-5
CASSQGGGSQPQHF
TGCGCCAGCAGCCAAGGGGGGGGTAGCCAGCCCCAGCATTTT
>TRBD2|.|TRBV30|TRBJ2-3
CAWSPSGVTDTQYF
TGTGCCTGGAGTCCTAGCGGGGTTACAGATACGCAGTATTTT
>.|.|TRBV27|TRBJ1-1
CASRRDTQNTEAFF
TGTGCCAGCAGACGGGACACCCAAAACACTGAAGCTTTCTTT
>.|.|TRBV7-6|TRBJ1-1
CASSSDRIEAFF
TGTGCCAGCAGCTCCGACAGAATTGAAGCTTTCTTT